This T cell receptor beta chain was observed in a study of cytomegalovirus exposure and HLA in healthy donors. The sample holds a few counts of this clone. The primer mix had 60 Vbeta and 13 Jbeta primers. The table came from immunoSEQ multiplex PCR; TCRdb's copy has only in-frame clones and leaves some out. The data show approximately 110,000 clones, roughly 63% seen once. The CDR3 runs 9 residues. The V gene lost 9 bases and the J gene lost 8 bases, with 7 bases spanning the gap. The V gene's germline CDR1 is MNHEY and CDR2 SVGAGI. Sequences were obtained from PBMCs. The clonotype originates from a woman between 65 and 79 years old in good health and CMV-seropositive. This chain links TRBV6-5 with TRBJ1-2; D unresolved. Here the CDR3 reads CARSGGYTF. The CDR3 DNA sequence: TGTGCCAGGTCGGGAGGCTACACCTTC.